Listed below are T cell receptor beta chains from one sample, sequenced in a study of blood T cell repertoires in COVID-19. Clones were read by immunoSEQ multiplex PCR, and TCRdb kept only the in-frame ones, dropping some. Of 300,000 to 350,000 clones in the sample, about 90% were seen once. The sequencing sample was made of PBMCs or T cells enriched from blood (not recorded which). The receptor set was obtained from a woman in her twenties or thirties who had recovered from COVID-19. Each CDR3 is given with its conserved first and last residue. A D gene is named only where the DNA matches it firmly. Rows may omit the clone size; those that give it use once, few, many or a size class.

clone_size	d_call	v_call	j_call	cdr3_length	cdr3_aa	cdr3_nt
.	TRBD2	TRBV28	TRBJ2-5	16	CASPSTSGSSQETQYF	TGTGCCAGCCCCTCGACTAGCGGGAGTTCCCAAGAGACCCAGTACTTC
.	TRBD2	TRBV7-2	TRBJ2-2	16	CASSSSGGPNTGELFF	TGTGCCAGCAGCTCCTCGGGGGGGCCGAACACCGGGGAGCTGTTTTTT
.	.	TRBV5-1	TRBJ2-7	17	CASSLEFVTGINHEQYF	TGCGCCAGCAGCTTGGAGTTCGTCACAGGGATTAACCACGAGCAGTACTTC
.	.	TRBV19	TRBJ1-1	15	CASSIVAGSATEAFF	TGTGCCAGTAGTATTGTTGCGGGCAGTGCAACTGAAGCTTTCTTT
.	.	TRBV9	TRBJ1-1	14	CASSASFMNTEAFF	TGTGCCAGCAGCGCGTCCTTTATGAACACTGAAGCTTTCTTT
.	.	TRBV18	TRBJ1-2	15	CASSRTLQGNYGYTF	TGTGCCAGCTCTCGAACCCTTCAGGGGAACTATGGCTACACCTTC
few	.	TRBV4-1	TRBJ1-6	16	CASSQEGGRGRSPLHF	TGCGCCAGCAGCCAAGAAGGTGGCAGGGGTCGGTCACCCCTCCACTTT
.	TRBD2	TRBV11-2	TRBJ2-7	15	CASSQGLAGSYEQYF	TGTGCCAGCAGCCAGGGACTAGCGGGTTCCTACGAGCAGTACTTC
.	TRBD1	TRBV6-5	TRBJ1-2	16	CASSYGAGQDIYGYTF	TGTGCCAGCAGTTACGGTGCGGGACAGGATATATATGGCTACACCTTC
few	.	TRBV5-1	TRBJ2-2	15	CASSWGSGSTGELFF	TGCGCCAGCAGCTGGGGATCAGGGTCCACCGGGGAGCTGTTTTTT
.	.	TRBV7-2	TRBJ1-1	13	CASTRGANTEAFF	TGTGCCAGCACCCGCGGGGCGAACACTGAAGCTTTCTTT
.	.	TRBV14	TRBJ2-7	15	CASSLQRDTYYEQYF	TGTGCCAGCAGCCTCCAACGGGACACCTACTACGAGCAGTACTTC
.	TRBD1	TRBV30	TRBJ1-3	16	CAWDLGQAFSGNTIYF	TGTGCCTGGGACCTGGGACAGGCTTTCTCTGGAAACACCATATATTTT
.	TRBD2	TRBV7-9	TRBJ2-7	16	CASSNRSGSLSYEQYF	TGTGCCAGCAGCAACCGTAGCGGGAGTCTTTCCTACGAGCAGTACTTC
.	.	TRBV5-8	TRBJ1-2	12	CATPVGLDGYTF	TGTGCCACCCCGGTCGGTCTAGATGGCTACACCTTC
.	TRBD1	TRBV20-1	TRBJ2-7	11	CSALRGRSEYF	TGCAGTGCTCTCAGGGGGCGTTCCGAGTACTTC
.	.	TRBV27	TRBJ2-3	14	CASSYTLARDTQYF	TGTGCCAGCAGTTACACCCTAGCAAGGGATACGCAGTATTTT
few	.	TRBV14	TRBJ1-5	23	CASSQDITQGLDSGAFSNQPQHF	TGTGCCAGCAGCCAAGACATAACTCAGGGCCTCGATAGCGGAGCTTTCAGCAATCAGCCCCAGCATTTT
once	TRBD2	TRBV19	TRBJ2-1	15	CASSISGRANNEQFF	TGTGCCAGTAGTATAAGCGGGAGGGCCAACAATGAGCAGTTCTTC
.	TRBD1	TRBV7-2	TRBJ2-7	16	CASSWGQGETLYEQYF	TGTGCCAGCAGCTGGGGACAGGGGGAGACGCTCTACGAGCAGTACTTC
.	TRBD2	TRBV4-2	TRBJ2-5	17	CASSQEAQRETSKTQYF	TGTGCCAGCAGCCAAGAAGCGCAGCGGGAGACGTCAAAGACCCAGTACTTC
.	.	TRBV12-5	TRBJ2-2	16	CASGLILRGGTGELFF	TGTGCTAGTGGTTTGATACTCCGAGGGGGCACCGGGGAGCTGTTTTTT
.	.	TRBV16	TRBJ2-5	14	CASSRTNNRGTQYF	TGTGCCAGCAGCCGGACAAACAACAGAGGGACCCAGTACTTC
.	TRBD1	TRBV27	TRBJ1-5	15	CASSWSGQGGQPQHF	TGTGCCAGCAGTTGGTCCGGACAGGGAGGGCAGCCCCAGCATTTT
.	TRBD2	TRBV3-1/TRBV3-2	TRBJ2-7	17	CASSQEFPSGVTYEQYF	TGTGCCAGCAGCCAAGAGTTCCCTAGCGGCGTAACCTACGAGCAGTACTTC
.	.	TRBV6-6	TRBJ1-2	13	CASKMGQVYGYTF	TGTGCCAGCAAAATGGGACAAGTCTATGGCTACACCTTC
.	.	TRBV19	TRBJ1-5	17	CASVEQGKEYSNQPQHF	TGTGCCAGCGTAGAGCAGGGGAAGGAATATAGCAATCAGCCCCAGCATTTT
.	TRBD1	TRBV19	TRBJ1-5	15	CASSGRQGANQPQHF	TGTGCCAGTAGTGGGCGACAGGGGGCAAATCAGCCCCAGCATTTT
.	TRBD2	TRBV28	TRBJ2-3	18	CASSPRVLAGGPTDTQYF	TGTGCCAGCAGTCCCAGGGTACTAGCGGGAGGGCCGACAGATACGCAGTATTTT
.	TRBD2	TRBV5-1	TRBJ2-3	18	CASSPGLAGGPWTDTQYF	TGCGCCAGCAGCCCCGGACTAGCGGGAGGGCCTTGGACAGATACGCAGTATTTT
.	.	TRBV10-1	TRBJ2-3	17	CASSEGSVGGLGDTQYF	TGCGCCAGCAGTGAGGGTAGTGTCGGCGGGCTAGGGGATACGCAGTATTTT
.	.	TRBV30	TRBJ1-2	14	CAWSVRQRHDGYTF	TGTGCCTGGAGTGTAAGGCAGCGTCACGATGGCTACACCTTC
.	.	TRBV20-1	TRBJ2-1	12	CSASVTSGEQFF	TGCAGTGCTAGTGTGACTAGTGGTGAGCAGTTCTTC
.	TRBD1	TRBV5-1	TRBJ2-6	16	CASSLAQGTGANVLTF	TGCGCCAGCAGCTTGGCACAGGGGACAGGGGCCAACGTCCTGACTTTC
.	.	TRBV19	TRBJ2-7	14	CASRPQGRSYEQYF	TGTGCCAGTAGGCCGCAGGGGAGATCCTACGAGCAGTACTTC
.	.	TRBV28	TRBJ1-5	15	CASSSGQIQDQPQHF	TGTGCCAGCAGTTCTGGGCAAATACAGGATCAGCCCCAGCATTTT
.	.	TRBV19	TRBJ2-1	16	CASTRESRGNYNEQFF	TGTGCCAGCACCCGAGAATCACGAGGAAACTACAATGAGCAGTTCTTC
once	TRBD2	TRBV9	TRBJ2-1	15	CASSVGSGRHNEQFF	TGTGCCAGCAGCGTAGGTAGCGGGAGGCACAATGAGCAGTTCTTC
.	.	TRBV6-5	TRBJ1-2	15	CASSPLRTANYGYTF	TGTGCCAGCAGCCCCCTTAGGACAGCTAACTATGGCTACACCTTC
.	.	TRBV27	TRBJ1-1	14	CASSFTGGSTEAFF	TGTGCCAGCAGTTTCACCGGGGGGAGCACTGAAGCTTTCTTT
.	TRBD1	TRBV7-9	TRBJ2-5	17	CASSSIAGTGPQETQYF	TGTGCCAGCAGCTCGATAGCCGGGACAGGGCCCCAAGAGACCCAGTACTTC
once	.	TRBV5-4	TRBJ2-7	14	CASSLLADSYEQYF	TGTGCCAGCAGCTTGTTAGCGGACTCCTACGAGCAGTACTTC
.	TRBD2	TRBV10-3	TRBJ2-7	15	CAISPGLAGVGEQYF	TGTGCCATCAGTCCGGGACTAGCGGGAGTAGGCGAGCAGTACTTC
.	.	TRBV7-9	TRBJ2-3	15	CASSRRVIGTDTQYF	TGTGCCAGCAGCCGCCGCGTTATAGGCACAGATACGCAGTATTTT
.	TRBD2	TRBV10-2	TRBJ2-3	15	CASSGTTSGLDTQYF	TGCGCCAGCAGTGGGACGACTAGCGGTCTGGATACGCAGTATTTT
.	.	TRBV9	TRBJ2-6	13	CASTESGANVLTF	TGTGCCAGCACGGAGTCTGGGGCCAACGTCCTGACTTTC
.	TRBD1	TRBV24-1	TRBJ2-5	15	CATSDHTGGQETQYF	TGTGCCACCAGTGATCACACAGGGGGCCAAGAGACCCAGTACTTC
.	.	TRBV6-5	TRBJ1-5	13	CASMGRGNQPQHF	TGTGCCAGCATGGGCAGGGGCAATCAGCCCCAGCATTTT
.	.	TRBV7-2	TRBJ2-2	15	CASSLGGIETGELFF	TGTGCCAGCAGCTTAGGCGGGATCGAGACCGGGGAGCTGTTTTTT
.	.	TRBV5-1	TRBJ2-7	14	CASSGSGYSYEQYF	TGCGCCAGCAGCGGTAGCGGCTACTCCTACGAGCAGTACTTC